The 13 T cell receptor beta chains below were found in one sample sequenced in a study of metastatic and nonmetastatic thyroid tumors. None of the patients had undergone any treatment ahead of thyroid surgery. TCRdb re-clonotyped the PCR reads via MiXCR. The table lists 20,000 to 25,000 clones, more than 14% of them singletons. The material sequenced was tumor tissue. These receptors were collected from a female donor with papillary thyroid cancer or a benign thyroid nodule (not recorded which). Some clones in this sample may be carry-over from other donors' samples.

The rearrangement links TRBV3-1 to TRBJ2-7; D possibly corresponds to TRBD1 (5 bases). The V and J ends lost 4 bases and 2 bases respectively, with 9 bases between them. Germline V gene sequence: CDR1 LGHDT, CDR2 YNNKEL (reference sequence). The CDR3 has 13 amino acids. The CDR3 protein is CASSPRATYEQYF. DNA for the CDR3: TGTGCCAGCAGCCCCAGGGCGACCTACGAGCAGTACTTC.

This clone occurred many times. The CDR3, as DNA: TGTGCCACCAGCAGAGCAGGGACCTCTGGGGCCAACGTCCTGACTTTC. Its translation is CATSRAGTSGANVLTF. The rearrangement joins TRBV15 to TRBJ2-6; D could derive from TRBD1 or TRBD2 (5 bases each). The V end was cut by 1 base, the J end by 0 bases, with 7 bases between. The CDR3 is made up of 16 amino acids. Germline CDR1 reads LNHNV; CDR2 reads YYDKDF (reference sequence).

This clone has a count of ten or more. V is TRBV6-6 and J is TRBJ2-1; the match to TRBD2 covers 8 bases. Germline CDR1 MNHNY, CDR2 SVGAGI (reference sequence). This CDR3 contains 14 residues. The ends lost 2 bases at V and 7 bases at J; junction bases unmatched: 4. CDR3 region: CASSYGTSRNEQFF. The CDR3 coding sequence is TGTGCCAGCAGTTACGGGACTAGTCGGAATGAGCAGTTCTTC.

By its share, this clone is medium-sized. The same CDR3 can be traced to other DNA sequences in this sample. J is TRBJ2-7 and V is TRBV30; 8 bases map to TRBD2. J was trimmed by 0 bases and V by 0 bases; bases with no gene match: 7. This CDR3 spans 16 amino acids. Germline-derived CDR1 and CDR2 are GTSNPN and SVGIG (reference sequence). The CDR3 protein is CAWSVERGPNSYEQYF. CDR3 sequence (DNA): TGTGCCTGGAGTGTTGAGCGGGGGCCCAACTCCTACGAGCAGTACTTC.

This clone is medium-sized within its sample. This chain joins TRBV20-1 and TRBJ2-7; TRBD1 agrees at 9 bases. The CDR3 runs 14 residues. With V trimmed by 5 bases and J by 5 bases, 10 bases remained unmatched. The germline gives CDR1 DFQATT, CDR2 SNEGSKA (reference sequence). CDR3 sequence (DNA): TGCAGTGCTCCCGGACAGGGGAAGTCGGACGAGCAGTACTTC. It specifies CSAPGQGKSDEQYF.

This clone was seen more than once but under ten times. A much larger clone lies a single base off, so this may be a read error. The V gene is TRBV5-1, the J gene TRBJ1-3; weak D call: TRBD1 (5 bases). Germline loops: CDR1 SGHRS, CDR2 YFSETQ. The CDR3 is 12 amino acids. Trimming took off 7 bases at V and 2 bases at J, with 7 bases between the two ends. CDR3 nucleotide sequence: TGCGCCAGCGTGGGGGCTGGAAACACCATATATTTT. Encoded protein: CASVGAGNTIYF.

This clone was counted a few times. The rearrangement joins TRBV6-1 to TRBJ2-1; possible D gene TRBD2, 5 bases. The germline V gene encodes CDR1 MNHNS and CDR2 SASEGT. This CDR3 has 13 residues. V dropped 6 bases and J dropped 11 bases, with 17 bases sitting between them. CDR3 protein: CASSTKPGNKQFF. The CDR3, as DNA: TGTGCCAGCAGCACCAAACCGGGGAATAAGCAGTTCTTC.

This clone has at least ten counts. The chain is built from TRBV27 and TRBJ2-1; TRBD2 matches at 9 bases. V lost 4 bases to trimming and J lost 5 bases; unmatched junction nucleotides: 6. Germline CDR1 is MNHEY and CDR2 is SMNVEV (reference sequence). This CDR3 has 15 amino acids. CDR3 loop: CASSSPGLANNEQFF. CDR3 bases: TGTGCCAGCAGTTCTCCGGGACTAGCTAACAATGAGCAGTTCTTC.

This clone was picked up many times. The V gene is TRBV6-1, the J gene TRBJ1-2; TRBD1 aligns across 10 bases. CDR1 is MNHNS, CDR2 SASEGT, per germline. The CDR3 totals 13 residues. The V gene end was trimmed by 4 bases and the J gene end by 7 bases; junction bases not matched to a gene: 3. This CDR3 reads CASSGDRGIGYTF. The CDR3 coding sequence is TGTGCCAGCAGTGGGGACAGGGGAATTGGCTACACCTTC.

About this clone itself: The conserved phenylalanine or tryptophan normally closing the CDR3 is absent here, so this likely arose from a read error. The DNA is left out, because the CDR3 cannot be placed on it with certainty; the CDR3 is given as TCRdb lists it. The rearrangement links TRBV9 to TRBJ2-4. 8 amino acids form the CDR3, both terminal residues included. Looked up from germline, CDR1 is SGDLS and CDR2 is YYNGEE. CDR3 region: CASSSVSS.

This clone was seen at least ten times. This rearrangement joins TRBV6-1 to TRBJ1-2; D remains ambiguous. Germline CDR1 MNHNS, CDR2 SASEGT. V lost 2 bases, J lost 4 bases, and 14 bases lay in between. This CDR3 contains 15 residues. CDR3 in amino acids: CASSESGRLVYGYTF. The CDR3, as DNA: TGTGCCAGCAGTGAATCAGGACGACTGGTCTATGGCTACACCTTC.

This clone has a count of ten or more. J is TRBJ2-2 and V is TRBV6-1, with 7 bases aligning to TRBD1. V lost 2 bases to trimming and J lost 3 bases; unmatched junction nucleotides: 0. Germline V gives CDR1 MNHNS, CDR2 SASEGT. This CDR3 is 14 amino acids long. The CDR3: CASSEQGDTGELFF. The CDR3 coding sequence is TGTGCCAGCAGTGAACAGGGGGACACCGGGGAGCTGTTTTTT.

This clone ranks as medium-sized. J is TRBJ2-7 and V is TRBV19, with 8 bases fitting TRBD1. The CDR3 has 13 residues. V dropped 6 bases and J dropped 7; count of bases not matched to a gene: 8. Germline V gives CDR1 LNHDA, CDR2 SQIVND (reference sequence). CDR3 sequence: CASSGQGVGEQYF. The CDR3 bases are TGTGCCAGTAGCGGACAGGGAGTGGGAGAGCAGTACTTC.